This T cell receptor (beta chain) was found in a study of cytomegalovirus exposure and HLA in healthy donors. Researchers ran the PCR with 60 Vbeta and 13 Jbeta primers. Some clones are missing from TCRdb's copy, which holds only in-frame ones; the method was immunoSEQ multiplex PCR. The table lists 40,000 to 50,000 clones, with about 1% in the top ten. J gave up 6 bases and V 4 bases, and 8 bases lay outside the gene matches. The CDR3 loop spans 17 amino acids. Germline V gene sequence: CDR1 LGHNA, CDR2 YSLEER. Sequenced sample: PBMCs. The J gene is TRBJ2-2, the V gene TRBV4-3; 13 nucleotides match TRBD2. The source is a middle-aged woman in good health and CMV-seronegative. CDR3 amino acids: CASSRRGLAGVPGELFF. The CDR3 nucleotides read TGCGCCAGCAGCCGCAGAGGACTAGCGGGAGTACCCGGGGAGCTGTTTTTT.